This T cell receptor (beta chain) is drawn from a study of T cells in Graves' hyperthyroidism and ophthalmopathy. Study as a whole: Peripheral blood was collected at initial diagnosis, before any treatment.

Findings and limits, study-wide: Among clonotypes expanded in thyroid above 0.001, most were also found in blood. Ophthalmopathy was predicted by the model a median of roughly 6.7 months ahead of onset.

Researchers amplified the TCR beta CDR3 regions from RNA transcripts. First-round RT-PCR of the TCR CDR3 relied on the HTBI primer set. A single record per CDR3 protein comes from TCRdb applying MiXCR to the multiplex PCR reads. This table holds about 600,000 distinct CDR3 sequences, about a sixth found once. In the ophthalmopathy cohort, Clinical Activity Score was at least 3, NOSPECS grade at least 4, and duration under 3 months. In its sample, this clonotype was seen many times. The target antigen is unknown. The CDR3 extends over 16 amino acids. Unmatched junction bases numbered 10, after V lost 5 bases and J lost 6 bases. The germline V gene encodes CDR1 SGHAT and CDR2 FQNNGV.

The TCR comes from a woman aged 35 to 49 with Graves' ophthalmopathy. The rearrangement joins TRBV11-2 to TRBJ1-2; 12 bases line up with TRBD1. The sample consisted of blood. The CDR3, as DNA: TGTGCCAGCAGCCCCCGACTGGGACAGGGGGCCGATGGCTACACCTTC. It translates to CASSPRLGQGADGYTF.